The text below deals with one TCR beta chain. This specimen belongs to a study of CD8 T cells in ankylosing spondylitis. Each CDR3 protein gets one entry after TCRdb re-called the 5' RACE reads with MiXCR. The repertoire consists of about 130,000 distinct CDR3 sequences, with roughly 8.8% occurring once and the leading ten covering 2.5% to 3.5%. CDR1 is SGHRS and CDR2 is YFSETQ in the germline V gene. With 4 bases clipped from V and 3 bases from J, the junction kept 10 bases outside the gene matches. The CDR3 is 16 residues long. The sequenced sample consisted of blood, either unsorted or a sorted T cell fraction (not recorded which). This receptor was obtained from a male donor with ankylosing spondylitis or in good health (not recorded which). The chain is built from TRBV5-1 and TRBJ2-3; 8 positions agree with TRBD2. The CDR3 region is CASSVQAGAATDTQYF. CDR3 nucleotide sequence: TGCGCCAGCAGCGTGCAAGCGGGAGCTGCGACAGATACGCAGTATTTT.